The subject of this entry is one TCR beta chain. The record originates from a study of blood T cell repertoires in COVID-19. Overall study: From T cells, B-cell-depleted T cells, or PBMCs came the material, which was cDNA or gDNA.

Profiling relied on immunoSEQ multiplex PCR, and the TCRdb table lists in-frame clones only, not all of them. The sample comprises more than 150,000 clones, less than 85% of which are singletons, and roughly 7.1% rests with the top ten. V shed 5 bases, J shed 6 bases, and the junction held 8 bases outside the gene matches. The CDR3 extends over 14 amino acids. In germline, CDR1 is MNHEY, CDR2 SMNVEV (reference sequence). The chain recombines TRBV27 with TRBJ1-1, with 8 positions matching TRBD1. Material: peripheral blood. The TCR comes from a human donor in a cohort sampled during active COVID-19. CDR3 in amino acids: CASSQDRVRAEAFF. The CDR3 DNA is TGTGCCAGCAGTCAGGACAGGGTGAGGGCTGAAGCTTTCTTT.